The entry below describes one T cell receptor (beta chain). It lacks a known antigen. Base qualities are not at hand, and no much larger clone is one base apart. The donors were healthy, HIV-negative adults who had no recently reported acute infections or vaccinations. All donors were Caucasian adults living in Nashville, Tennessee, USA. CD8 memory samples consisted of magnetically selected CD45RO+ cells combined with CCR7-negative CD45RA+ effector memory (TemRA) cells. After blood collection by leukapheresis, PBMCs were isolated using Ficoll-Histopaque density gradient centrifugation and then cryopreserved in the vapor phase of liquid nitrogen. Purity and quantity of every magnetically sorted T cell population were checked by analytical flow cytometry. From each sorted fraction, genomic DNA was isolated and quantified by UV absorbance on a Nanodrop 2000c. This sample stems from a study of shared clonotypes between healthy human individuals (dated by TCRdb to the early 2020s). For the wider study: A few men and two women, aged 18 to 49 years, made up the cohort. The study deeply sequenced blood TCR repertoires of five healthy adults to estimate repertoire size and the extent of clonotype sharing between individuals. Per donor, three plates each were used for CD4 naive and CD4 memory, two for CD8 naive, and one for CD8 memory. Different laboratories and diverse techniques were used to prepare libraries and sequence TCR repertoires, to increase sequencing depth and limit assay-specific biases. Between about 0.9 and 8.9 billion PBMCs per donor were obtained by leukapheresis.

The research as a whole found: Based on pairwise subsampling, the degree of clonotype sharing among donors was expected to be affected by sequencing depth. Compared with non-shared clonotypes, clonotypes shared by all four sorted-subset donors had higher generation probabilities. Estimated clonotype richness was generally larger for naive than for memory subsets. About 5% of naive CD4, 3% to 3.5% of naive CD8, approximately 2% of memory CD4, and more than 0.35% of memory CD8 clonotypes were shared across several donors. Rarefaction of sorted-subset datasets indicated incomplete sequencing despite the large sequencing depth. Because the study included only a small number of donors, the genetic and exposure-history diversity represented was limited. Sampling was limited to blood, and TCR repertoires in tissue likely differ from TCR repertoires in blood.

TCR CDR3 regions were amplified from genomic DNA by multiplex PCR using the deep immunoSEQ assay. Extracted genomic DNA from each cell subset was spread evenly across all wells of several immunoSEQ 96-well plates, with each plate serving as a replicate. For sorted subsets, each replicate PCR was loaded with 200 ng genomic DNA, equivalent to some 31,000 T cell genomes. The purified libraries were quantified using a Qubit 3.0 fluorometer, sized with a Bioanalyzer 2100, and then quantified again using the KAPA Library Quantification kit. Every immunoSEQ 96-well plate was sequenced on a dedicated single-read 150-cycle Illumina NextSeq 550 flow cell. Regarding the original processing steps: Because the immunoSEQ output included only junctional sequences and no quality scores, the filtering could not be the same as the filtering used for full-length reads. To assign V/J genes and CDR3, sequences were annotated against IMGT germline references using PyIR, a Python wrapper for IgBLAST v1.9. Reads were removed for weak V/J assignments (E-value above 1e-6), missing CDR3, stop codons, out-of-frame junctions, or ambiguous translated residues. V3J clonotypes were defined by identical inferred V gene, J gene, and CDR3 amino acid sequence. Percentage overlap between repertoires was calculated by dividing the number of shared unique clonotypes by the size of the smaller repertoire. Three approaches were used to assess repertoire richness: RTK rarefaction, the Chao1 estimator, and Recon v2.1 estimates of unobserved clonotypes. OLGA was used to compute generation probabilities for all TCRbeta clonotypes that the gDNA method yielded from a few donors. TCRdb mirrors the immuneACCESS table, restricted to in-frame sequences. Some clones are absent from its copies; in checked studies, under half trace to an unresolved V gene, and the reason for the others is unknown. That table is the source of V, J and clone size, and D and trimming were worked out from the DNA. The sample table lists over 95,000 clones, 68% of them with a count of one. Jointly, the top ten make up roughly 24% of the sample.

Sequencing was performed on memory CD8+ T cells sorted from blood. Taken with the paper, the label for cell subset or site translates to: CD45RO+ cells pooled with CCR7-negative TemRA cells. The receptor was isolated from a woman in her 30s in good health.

The nucleotide sequence is TGTGCCAGTAAAACCCAAGTGCTTAGCAATCAGCCCCAGCATTTT. Its amino acids are CASKTQVLSNQPQHF. The chain links TRBV19 with TRBJ1-5; too little of a D gene remains to name it. Taken from cysteine to phenylalanine, the CDR3 has 15 residues. Solely the CDR3 DNA is kept, with 45 bases framed from the first base. Trimming at the junction amounts to 7 bases on V and 0 bases on J, and the germline ends lie 13 bases apart. Based on the germline V gene (reference sequence), the CDR1 and CDR2 sequences are LNHDA and SQIVND.